This T cell receptor (beta chain) was profiled in a study of T cell changes during pregnancy in multiple sclerosis. This CDR3 comprises 15 residues. The V gene lost 3 bases and the J gene lost 9 bases, with 18 bases spanning the gap. Germline CDR1 reads WSHSY; CDR2 reads SAAADI. Profiled with immunoSEQ multiplex PCR; TCRdb holds only in-frame clones, not every one. The sample has about 64,000 clones, 96% seen once; the top ten hold approximately 2.3%. The receptor's source is a female donor with multiple sclerosis, enrolled in a pregnancy study. Sequenced material: CD8+ T cells from peripheral blood mononuclear cells, taken after pregnancy. The V gene is TRBV10-2, the J gene TRBJ2-1; possible D gene TRBD2, 5 bases. The CDR3 DNA reads as TGCGCCAGCAGTGACGGTAGCGTTCCCAACGGTGAGCAGTTCTTC. This sequence encodes CASSDGSVPNGEQFF.